This paragraph covers one TCR beta chain sequence. Antigen: not known. The investigators reverse transcribed all of the isolated RNA, so they sequenced expressed TCRB transcripts. Method: immunoSEQ multiplex PCR; TCRdb's copy keeps in-frame clones and lacks some. Here the sample spans 50,000 or so clones, around 45% being singletons. Each population that was sorted was more than 95% pure. This record belongs to a study of beta chain features in type 1 diabetes. Whole-study context: Summed over all samples, the examined sorted cells came to 85 million to 130 million.

Study findings and constraints: More deletions and fewer insertions at VDJ junctions were seen in type 1 diabetes patients. In the patient group, naive, central memory and Treg TCRB repertoires seemed more alike than in the healthy donor group. Among all four CD4+ subsets, Type 1 diabetes patients had TCRB CDR3s that were moderately but significantly shorter.

The V and J ends lost 4 bases and 4 bases respectively, with 17 bases between them. This CDR3 is built from 15 residues. The germline V gene has CDR1 SGHNT and CDR2 YYREEE (reference sequence). The sequencing sample was made of Tregs from blood. The chain joins TRBV5-4 to TRBJ1-2; D remains unclear. This clonotype originated in a man aged 30-40 years with type 1 diabetes. Here the CDR3 DNA reads TGTGCCAGCAGCCCTCGGGGAGCACATTTCTATGGCTACACCTTC. Protein product: CASSPRGAHFYGYTF.